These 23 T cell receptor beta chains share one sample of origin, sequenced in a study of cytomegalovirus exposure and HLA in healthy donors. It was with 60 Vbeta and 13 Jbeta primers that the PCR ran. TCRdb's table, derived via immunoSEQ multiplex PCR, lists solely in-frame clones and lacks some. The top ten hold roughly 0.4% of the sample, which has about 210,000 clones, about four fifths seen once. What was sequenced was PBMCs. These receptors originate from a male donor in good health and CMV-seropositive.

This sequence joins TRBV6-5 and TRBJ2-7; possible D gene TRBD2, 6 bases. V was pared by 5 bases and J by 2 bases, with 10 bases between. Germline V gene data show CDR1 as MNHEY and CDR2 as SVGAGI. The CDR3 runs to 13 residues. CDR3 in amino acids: CASSNGLTYEQYF. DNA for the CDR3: TGTGCCAGCAGTAATGGACTAACCTACGAGCAGTACTTC.

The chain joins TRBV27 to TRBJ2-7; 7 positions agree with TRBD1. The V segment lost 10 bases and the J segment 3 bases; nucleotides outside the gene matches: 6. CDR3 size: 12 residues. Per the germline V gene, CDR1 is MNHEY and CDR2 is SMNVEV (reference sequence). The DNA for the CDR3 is TGTGCCACCCGACAGGGATTCTACGAGCAGTACTTC. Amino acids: CATRQGFYEQYF.

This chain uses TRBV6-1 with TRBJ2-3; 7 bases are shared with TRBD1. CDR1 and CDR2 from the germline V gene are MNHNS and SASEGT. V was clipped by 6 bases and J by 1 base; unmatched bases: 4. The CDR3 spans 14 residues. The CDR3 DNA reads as TGTGCCAGCAGCGCGACAGGGCGCACAGATACGCAGTATTTT. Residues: CASSATGRTDTQYF.

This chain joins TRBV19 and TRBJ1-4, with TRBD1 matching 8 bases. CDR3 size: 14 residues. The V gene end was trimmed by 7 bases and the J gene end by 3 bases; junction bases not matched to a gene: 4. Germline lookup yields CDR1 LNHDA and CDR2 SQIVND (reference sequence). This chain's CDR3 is CASTPTGANEKLFF. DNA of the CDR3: TGTGCCAGTACCCCGACAGGGGCTAATGAAAAACTGTTTTTT.

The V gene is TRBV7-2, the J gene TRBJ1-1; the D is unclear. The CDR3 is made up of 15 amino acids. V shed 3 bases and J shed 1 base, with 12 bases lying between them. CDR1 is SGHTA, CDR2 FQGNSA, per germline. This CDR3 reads CASSLANTENTEAFF. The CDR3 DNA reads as TGTGCCAGCAGCTTGGCTAATACAGAGAACACTGAAGCTTTCTTT.

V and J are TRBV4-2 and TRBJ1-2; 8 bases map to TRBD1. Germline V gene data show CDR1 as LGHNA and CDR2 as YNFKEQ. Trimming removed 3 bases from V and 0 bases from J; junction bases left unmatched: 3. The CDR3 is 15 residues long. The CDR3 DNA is TGTGCCAGCAGCCATGCGGGACAGGCTAACTATGGCTACACCTTC. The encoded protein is CASSHAGQANYGYTF.

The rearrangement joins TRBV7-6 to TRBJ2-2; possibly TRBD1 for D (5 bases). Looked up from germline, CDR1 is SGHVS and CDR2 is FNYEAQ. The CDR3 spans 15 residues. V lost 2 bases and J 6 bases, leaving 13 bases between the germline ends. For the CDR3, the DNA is TGTGCCAGCAGCTTATTTCCAGGGATCGCCGGGGAGCTGTTTTTT. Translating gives CASSLFPGIAGELFF.

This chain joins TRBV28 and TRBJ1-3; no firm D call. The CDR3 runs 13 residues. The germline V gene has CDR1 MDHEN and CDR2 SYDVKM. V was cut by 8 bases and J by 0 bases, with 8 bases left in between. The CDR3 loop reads CASGQSSGNTIYF. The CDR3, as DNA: TGTGCCAGCGGGCAATCCTCTGGAAACACCATATATTTT.

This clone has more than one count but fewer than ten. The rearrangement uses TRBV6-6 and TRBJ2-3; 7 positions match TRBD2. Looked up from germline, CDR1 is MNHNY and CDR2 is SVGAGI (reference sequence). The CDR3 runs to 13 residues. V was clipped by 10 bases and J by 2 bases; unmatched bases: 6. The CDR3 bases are TGTGCCACCCGGGGGGACTTCACAGATACGCAGTATTTT. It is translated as CATRGDFTDTQYF.

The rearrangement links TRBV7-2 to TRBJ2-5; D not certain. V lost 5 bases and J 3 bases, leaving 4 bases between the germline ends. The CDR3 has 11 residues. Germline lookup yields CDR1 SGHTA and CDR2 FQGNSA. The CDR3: CASSPKETQYF. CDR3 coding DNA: TGTGCCAGCAGCCCCAAAGAGACCCAGTACTTC.

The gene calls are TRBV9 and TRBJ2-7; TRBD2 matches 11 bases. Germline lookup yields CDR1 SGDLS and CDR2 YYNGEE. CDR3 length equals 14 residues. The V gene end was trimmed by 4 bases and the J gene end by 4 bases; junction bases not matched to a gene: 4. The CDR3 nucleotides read TGTGCCAGCAGCCCTGGGACTAGCGGTTACGAGCAGTACTTC. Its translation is CASSPGTSGYEQYF.

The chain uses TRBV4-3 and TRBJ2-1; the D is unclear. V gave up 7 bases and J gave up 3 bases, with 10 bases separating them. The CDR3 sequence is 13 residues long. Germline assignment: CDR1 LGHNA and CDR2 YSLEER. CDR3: CASTTVGYNEQFF. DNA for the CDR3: TGCGCCAGCACGACTGTGGGCTACAATGAGCAGTTCTTC.

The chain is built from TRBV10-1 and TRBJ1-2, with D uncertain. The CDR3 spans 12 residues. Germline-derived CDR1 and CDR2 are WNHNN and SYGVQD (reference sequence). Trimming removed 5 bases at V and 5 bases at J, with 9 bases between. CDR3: CASSPTTYGYTF. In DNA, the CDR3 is TGCGCCAGCAGTCCGACTACGTATGGCTACACCTTC.

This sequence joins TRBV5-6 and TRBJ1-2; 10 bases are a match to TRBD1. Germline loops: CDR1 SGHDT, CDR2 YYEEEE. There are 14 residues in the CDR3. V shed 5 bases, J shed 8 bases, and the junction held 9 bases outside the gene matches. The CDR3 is CASRWGQGLKGYTF. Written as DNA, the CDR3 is TGTGCCAGCAGGTGGGGACAGGGGCTAAAAGGCTACACCTTC.

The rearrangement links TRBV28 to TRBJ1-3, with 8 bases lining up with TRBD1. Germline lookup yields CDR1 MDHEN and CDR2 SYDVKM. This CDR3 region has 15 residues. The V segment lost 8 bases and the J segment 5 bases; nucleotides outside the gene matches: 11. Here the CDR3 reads CASVRPGTGRNTIYF. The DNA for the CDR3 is TGTGCCAGCGTGCGTCCGGGGACAGGCAGAAACACCATATATTTT.

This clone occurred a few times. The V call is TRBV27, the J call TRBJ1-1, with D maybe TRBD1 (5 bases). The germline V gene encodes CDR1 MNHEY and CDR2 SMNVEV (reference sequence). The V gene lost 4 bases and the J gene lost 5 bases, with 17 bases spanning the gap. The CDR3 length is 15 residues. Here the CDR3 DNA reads TGTGCCAGCAGTTATAACCCAGGGCGGACGACTGAAGCTTTCTTT. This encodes CASSYNPGRTTEAFF.

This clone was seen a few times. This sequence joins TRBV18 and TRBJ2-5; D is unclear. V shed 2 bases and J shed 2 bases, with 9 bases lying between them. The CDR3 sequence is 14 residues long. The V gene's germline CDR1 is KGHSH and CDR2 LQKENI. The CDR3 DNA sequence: TGTGCCAGCTCACCAGTCACAGAACAAGAGACCCAGTACTTC. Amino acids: CASSPVTEQETQYF.

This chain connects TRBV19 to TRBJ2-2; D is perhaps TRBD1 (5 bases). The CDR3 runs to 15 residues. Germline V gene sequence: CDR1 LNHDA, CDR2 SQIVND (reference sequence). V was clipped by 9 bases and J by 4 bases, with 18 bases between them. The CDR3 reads CASTIMGRVTGELFF. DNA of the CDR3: TGTGCCAGCACAATTATGGGCAGGGTCACCGGGGAGCTGTTTTTT.

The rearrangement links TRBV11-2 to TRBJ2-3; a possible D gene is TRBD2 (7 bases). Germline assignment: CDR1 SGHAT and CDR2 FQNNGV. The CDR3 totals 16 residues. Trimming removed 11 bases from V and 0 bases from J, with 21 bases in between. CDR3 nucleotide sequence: TGTGCCCCCGGGGGGCCAGCGGGGAATAGCACAGATACGCAGTATTTT. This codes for CAPGGPAGNSTDTQYF.

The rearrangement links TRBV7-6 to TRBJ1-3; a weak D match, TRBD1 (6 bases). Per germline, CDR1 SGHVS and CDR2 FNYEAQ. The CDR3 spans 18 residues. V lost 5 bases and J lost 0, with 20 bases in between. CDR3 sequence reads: CASSVGDIRGSSGNTIYF. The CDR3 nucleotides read TGTGCCAGCAGCGTAGGGGACATTCGGGGCAGCTCTGGAAACACCATATATTTT.

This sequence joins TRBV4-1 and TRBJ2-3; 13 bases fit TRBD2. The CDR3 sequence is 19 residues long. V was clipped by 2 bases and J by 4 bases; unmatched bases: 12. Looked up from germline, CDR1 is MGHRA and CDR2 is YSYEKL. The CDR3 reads CASSQLRTSGRSGPDTQYF. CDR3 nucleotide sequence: TGCGCCAGCAGCCAACTAAGGACTAGCGGGAGAAGTGGGCCAGATACGCAGTATTTT.

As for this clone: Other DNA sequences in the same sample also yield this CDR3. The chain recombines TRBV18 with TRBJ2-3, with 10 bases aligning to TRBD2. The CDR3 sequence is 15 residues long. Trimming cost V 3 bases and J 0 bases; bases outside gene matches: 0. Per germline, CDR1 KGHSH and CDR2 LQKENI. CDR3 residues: CASSPSGGSTDTQYF. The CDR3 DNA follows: TGTGCCAGCTCACCTAGCGGGGGGAGCACAGATACGCAGTATTTT.

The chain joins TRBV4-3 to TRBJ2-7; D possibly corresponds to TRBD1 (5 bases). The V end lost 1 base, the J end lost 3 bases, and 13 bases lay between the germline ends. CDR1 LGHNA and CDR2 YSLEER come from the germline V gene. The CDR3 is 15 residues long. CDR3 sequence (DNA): TGCGCCAGCAGCCAAGCAACAGGCGATTACTACGAGCAGTACTTC. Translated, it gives CASSQATGDYYEQYF.